Shown below are 18 T cell receptor beta chains from a single sample sequenced in a study of T cell responses to AZD1222 COVID-19 vaccine. The data were produced by immunoSEQ multiplex PCR, yet TCRdb's version contains in-frame clones alone and is incomplete. The data hold about 140,000 clones, with roughly 90% observed a single time. This sample comprised peripheral blood, obtained on day 0 of AZD1222 vaccination. These receptor sequences come from an adult in good health.

The chain recombines TRBV20-1 with TRBJ2-7; no clear D. The CDR3 extends over 15 amino acids. V gave up 3 bases and J gave up 5 bases, with 20 bases separating them. Germline assignment: CDR1 DFQATT and CDR2 SNEGSKA (reference sequence). In DNA form, the CDR3 reads TGCAGTGCTAGTGGTTGGTTTCGACTTAGGAACGAGCAGTACTTC. Its protein product is CSASGWFRLRNEQYF.

The CDR3, as DNA: TGTGCCAGCAGTGGGCAGGGGGGTGGCAATCAGCCCCAGCATTTT. Protein: CASSGQGGGNQPQHF. This chain links TRBV2 with TRBJ1-5; TRBD1 matches at 7 bases. CDR1 is SNHLY, CDR2 FYNNEI, per germline. CDR3 length equals 15 residues. V lost 4 bases to trimming and J lost 2 bases; unmatched junction nucleotides: 5.

This clone was seen a single time. CDR3 sequence: CASSNRDYEQYF. The CDR3 DNA follows: TGTGCCAGCAGCAACAGGGACTACGAGCAGTACTTC. The chain has TRBV12-3 or TRBV12-4 and TRBJ2-7, with D maybe TRBD1 (6 bases). CDR3 length: 12 amino acids. V dropped 6 bases and J dropped 3 bases, with 9 bases sitting between them.

The J gene is TRBJ2-2, the V gene TRBV29-1, with TRBD1 matching 7 bases. CDR3 size: 15 residues. Germline V gene lookup returns CDR1 SQVTM and CDR2 ANQGSEA. J gave up 2 bases and V 6 bases, and 9 bases lay outside the gene matches. The chain's CDR3 is CSVFLTGTNTGELFF. The CDR3 DNA reads TGCAGCGTCTTCTTGACAGGGACCAACACCGGGGAGCTGTTTTTT.

The chain uses TRBV19 and TRBJ1-2; D is perhaps TRBD1 (5 bases). The CDR3 sequence is 15 residues long. V lost 4 bases, J lost 0 bases, and 12 bases lay in between. The germline V gene has CDR1 LNHDA and CDR2 SQIVND (reference sequence). The CDR3 DNA reads TGTGCCAGTAGTAGGCCACAGGCAGCTAACTATGGCTACACCTTC. This gives the protein CASSRPQAANYGYTF.

Remarks on this clone: One junction end does not reproduce the germline sequence, and a read error may be involved. This chain links TRBV7-7 with TRBJ1-1; a weak D match, TRBD1 (5 bases). The germline V gene encodes CDR1 SSHAT and CDR2 FNYEAQ (reference sequence). The CDR3 sequence is 17 residues long. The DNA for the CDR3 is TGTGCTAGCAGCTTAGTCGGGGCGGACGGGACGAACACTGAAGCTTTCTTT. Translated: CASSLVGADGTNTEAFF.

This sequence joins TRBV28 and TRBJ2-1; 8 bases map to TRBD2. Germline V lookup: CDR1 MDHEN, CDR2 SYDVKM. Trimming cost V 6 bases and J 9 bases; bases outside gene matches: 4. This CDR3 comprises 12 residues. CDR3 nucleotides: TGTGCCAGCAGGAGGACTAGCCGTGAGCAGTTCTTC. Amino acids: CASRRTSREQFF.

The rearrangement links TRBV15 to TRBJ2-3; weak D call: TRBD2 (5 bases). CDR1 is LNHNV, CDR2 YYDKDF, per germline (reference sequence). The CDR3 covers 14 residues. V lost 5 bases and J 2 bases, leaving 11 bases between the germline ends. DNA of the CDR3: TGTGCCACCAGCCCCTCGGGGAACACAGATACGCAGTATTTT. Its protein is CATSPSGNTDTQYF.

The chain joins TRBV6-5 to TRBJ1-1, with D perhaps matching TRBD1 (5 bases). CDR1 and CDR2 from the germline V gene are MNHEY and SVGAGI. The CDR3 is made up of 16 amino acids. V was cut by 4 bases and J by 4 bases, with 19 bases left in between. The chain's CDR3 is CASSSNSEGRGTEAFF. In nucleotides, the CDR3 is TGTGCCAGCAGTTCAAACTCGGAGGGGAGGGGCACTGAAGCTTTCTTT.

The CDR3 sequence is CSVVFYYEQYF. The CDR3 DNA sequence: TGCAGCGTTGTATTTTACTACGAGCAGTACTTC. The rearrangement uses TRBV29-1 and TRBJ2-7, with D unclear. The ends were cut back, 4 bases at V and 3 bases at J, with 7 bases in the middle. CDR3 length: 11 residues. The germline V gene has CDR1 SQVTM and CDR2 ANQGSEA.

The chain employs TRBV28 and TRBJ1-5, with D unresolved. The V gene's germline CDR1 is MDHEN and CDR2 SYDVKM. Trimming stripped 3 bases from V and 0 bases from J, with 9 bases between. This CDR3 contains 15 residues. CDR3 loop: CASSFHRLSNQPQHF. DNA of the CDR3: TGTGCCAGCAGTTTTCATAGACTTAGCAATCAGCCCCAGCATTTT.

Concerning this clone: Its ends do not fully match the called genes, so a read error is possible. The chain is built from TRBV4-2 and TRBJ2-4; D is possibly TRBD1 or TRBD2 (5 bases each). Germline CDR1 reads LGHNA; CDR2 reads YNFKEQ. This CDR3 has 14 residues. The CDR3: CASSQDMRGPGIDF. In nucleotides, the CDR3 is TGTGCCAGCAGCCAAGATATGAGGGGCCCGGGTATAGACTTC.

The chain joins TRBV2 to TRBJ1-2, with 7 nucleotides matching TRBD1. Losses at the gene ends were 6 bases for V and 5 bases for J; bases not matched to a gene: 15. The germline CDR1 and CDR2 sequences are SNHLY and FYNNEI. The CDR3 extends over 16 amino acids. The CDR3: CASRDSGTEVGYGYTF. CDR3 coding DNA: TGTGCCAGCAGGGACTCCGGGACAGAAGTTGGGTATGGCTACACCTTC.

V usage is TRBV19 and J usage is TRBJ1-5, with 10 positions matching TRBD1. Trimming took 0 bases from V and 10 from J; bases not matched to a gene: 9. The germline CDR1 and CDR2 sequences are LNHDA and SQIVND (reference sequence). This CDR3 is built from 16 residues. The DNA of the CDR3 is TGTGCCAGTAGTATAGAACCGGGACAGGGGTTTCGACCCCAGCATTTT. As protein: CASSIEPGQGFRPQHF.

The chain recombines TRBV3-1 (or the pseudogene TRBV3-2) with TRBJ1-4; D is unresolved. Deletions cut 1 base from V and 10 bases from J, with 10 bases between. This CDR3 is 13 amino acids long. Germline V CDR1 and CDR2: LGHDT, YNNKEL (reference sequence). The CDR3 is CASSQGGGLKLFF. Here the CDR3 DNA reads TGTGCCAGCAGCCAAGGGGGAGGGCTAAAACTGTTTTTT.

This sequence joins TRBV7-2 and TRBJ1-6; 8 bases are shared with TRBD1. J gave up 4 bases and V 5 bases, and 7 bases lay outside the gene matches. This CDR3 comprises 16 residues. Germline V CDR1 and CDR2: SGHTA, FQGNSA. The CDR3 region is CASSHRQGPYNSPLHF. The CDR3 DNA reads TGTGCCAGCAGCCATCGACAGGGGCCTTATAATTCACCCCTCCACTTT.

The chain is built from TRBV20-1 and TRBJ1-2; 8 positions match TRBD1. Germline V gene sequence: CDR1 DFQATT, CDR2 SNEGSKA (reference sequence). Trimming cost V 3 bases and J 7 bases; bases outside gene matches: 7. The CDR3 is 13 amino acids. The CDR3 region has the DNA TGCAGTGCTAGTGTCCAGGGGGCGGGTGGCTACACCTTC. Encoded protein: CSASVQGAGGYTF.

This clone was detected only once. The rearrangement links TRBV27 to TRBJ2-7; D not resolved. The CDR3 totals 12 residues. Germline lookup yields CDR1 MNHEY and CDR2 SMNVEV (reference sequence). The ends were cut back, 4 bases at V and 1 base at J, with 5 bases in the middle. The CDR3 protein is CASSSNSYEQYF. The CDR3 DNA follows: TGTGCCAGCAGTTCCAATTCCTACGAGCAGTACTTC.